This T cell receptor (beta chain) was recorded in a study of cytomegalovirus exposure and HLA in healthy donors. Study-level points and caveats: Later analysis suggested links between common viral pathogens and several top significant clusters. A later analysis linked about 17,000 TCR beta sequences to HLA alleles at 0.05 false discovery rate.

Germline CDR1 MNHNS, CDR2 SASEGT. This CDR3 is built from 17 residues. Trimming at V came to 4 bases and at J to 1 base, leaving 9 bases not matched to a gene. On this clone itself: Its antigen remains unidentified.

PCR amplification relied on 60 Vbeta primers (plus 13 Jbeta primers). Measured with immunoSEQ multiplex PCR; TCRdb has only the in-frame clones, and not every one. Here the sample spans more than 130,000 clones, roughly three quarters being singletons. Sequencing input: PBMCs. The J gene is TRBJ1-5, the V gene TRBV6-1; 8 bases align to TRBD1. The TCR was taken from a man aged 18 to 30 in good health and CMV-seronegative. The CDR3 DNA reads as TGTGCCAGCAGTGGGATTGACAGGGGAGGCAGCAATCAGCCCCAGCATTTT. Translated, it gives CASSGIDRGGSNQPQHF.